This TCR beta chain was recorded in a study of blood T cell repertoires in COVID-19. In the study overall: Whether acute or convalescent, the COVID-19 samples came from the United States, Italy and Spain. Sample material is recorded as cDNA or gDNA derived from T cells, B-cell-depleted T cells, or PBMCs.

The ends lost 2 bases at V and 7 bases at J; junction bases unmatched: 9. Germline CDR1 is MGHRA and CDR2 is YSYEKL. The CDR3 loop spans 16 amino acids. In the authors' methods: Scientists estimated how many nucleated cells there were by amplifying reference gene primers. Clones were sequenced by immunoSEQ multiplex PCR, and TCRdb holds only the in-frame ones, with some missing. From that table come the V and J calls and clone size; the DNA was used to work out D and trimming. The top ten hold about 10% of the sample, which has approximately 170,000 clones, roughly 84% seen once. This chain links TRBV4-1 with TRBJ2-1; TRBD1 agrees at 9 bases. The receptor's source is a woman aged 80 or over with active or convalescent COVID-19. Sequencing was performed on peripheral blood. In DNA, the CDR3 is TGCGCCAGCAGCCAACCCTACAGGGGGCTGGGTAATGAGCAGTTCTTC. Its protein product is CASSQPYRGLGNEQFF.